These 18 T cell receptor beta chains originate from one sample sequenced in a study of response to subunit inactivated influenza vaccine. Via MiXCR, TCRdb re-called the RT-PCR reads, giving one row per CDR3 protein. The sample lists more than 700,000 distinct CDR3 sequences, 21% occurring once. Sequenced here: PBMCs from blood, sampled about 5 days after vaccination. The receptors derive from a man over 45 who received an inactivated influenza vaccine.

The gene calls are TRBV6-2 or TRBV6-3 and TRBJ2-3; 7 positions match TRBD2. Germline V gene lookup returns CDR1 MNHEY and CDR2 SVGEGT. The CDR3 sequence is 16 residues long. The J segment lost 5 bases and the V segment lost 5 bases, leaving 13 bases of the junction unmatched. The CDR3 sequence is CASSALFPAGIDTQYF. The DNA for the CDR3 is TGTGCCAGCAGTGCTCTCTTCCCAGCGGGGATAGATACGCAGTATTTT.

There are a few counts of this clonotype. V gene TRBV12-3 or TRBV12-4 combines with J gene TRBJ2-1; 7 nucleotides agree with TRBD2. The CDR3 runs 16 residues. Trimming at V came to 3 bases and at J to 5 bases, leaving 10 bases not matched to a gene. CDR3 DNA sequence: TGTGCCAGCAGTTTGAGACGCGGGAGCCCAGACAATGAGCAGTTCTTC. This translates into CASSLRRGSPDNEQFF.

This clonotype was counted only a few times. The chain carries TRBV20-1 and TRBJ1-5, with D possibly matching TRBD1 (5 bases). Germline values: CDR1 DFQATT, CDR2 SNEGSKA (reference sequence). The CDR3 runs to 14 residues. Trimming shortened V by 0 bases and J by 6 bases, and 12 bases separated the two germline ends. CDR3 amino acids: CSARDLQGVQPQHF. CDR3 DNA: TGCAGTGCTAGAGATCTTCAGGGAGTTCAGCCCCAGCATTTT.

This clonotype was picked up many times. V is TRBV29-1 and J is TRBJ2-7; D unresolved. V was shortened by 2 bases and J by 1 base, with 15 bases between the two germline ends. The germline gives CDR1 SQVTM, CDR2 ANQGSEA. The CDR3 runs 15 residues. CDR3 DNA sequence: TGCAGCGTTGAATATGGCCGTGAAGGGTCCTACGAGCAGTACTTC. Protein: CSVEYGREGSYEQYF.

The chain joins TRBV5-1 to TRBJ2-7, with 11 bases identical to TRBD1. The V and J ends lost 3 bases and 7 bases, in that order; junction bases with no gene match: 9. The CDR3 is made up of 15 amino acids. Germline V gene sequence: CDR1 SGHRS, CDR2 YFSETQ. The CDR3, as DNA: TGCGCCAGCAGCTGGGGACAGGGGGACCTTGCGGAGCAGTACTTC. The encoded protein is CASSWGQGDLAEQYF. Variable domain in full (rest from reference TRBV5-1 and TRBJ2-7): KAGVTQTPRYLIKTRGQQVTLSCSPISGHRSVSWYQQTPGQGLQFLFEYFSETQRNKGNFPGRFSGRQFSNSRSEMNVSTLELGDSALYLCASSWGQGDLAEQYFGPGTRLTVT.

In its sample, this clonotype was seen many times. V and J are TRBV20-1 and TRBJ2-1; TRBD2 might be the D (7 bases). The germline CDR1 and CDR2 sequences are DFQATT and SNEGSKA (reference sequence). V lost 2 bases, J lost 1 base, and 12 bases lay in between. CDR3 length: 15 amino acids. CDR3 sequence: CSARLAGASYNEQFF. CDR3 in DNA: TGCAGTGCTAGATTGGCGGGGGCTTCCTACAATGAGCAGTTCTTC.

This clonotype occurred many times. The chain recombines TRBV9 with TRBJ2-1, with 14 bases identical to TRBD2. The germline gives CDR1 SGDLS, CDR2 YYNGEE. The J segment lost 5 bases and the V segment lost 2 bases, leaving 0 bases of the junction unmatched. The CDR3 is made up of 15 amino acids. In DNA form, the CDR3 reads TGTGCCAGCAGCGTGGGACTAGCGGGAGACAATGAGCAGTTCTTC. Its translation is CASSVGLAGDNEQFF.

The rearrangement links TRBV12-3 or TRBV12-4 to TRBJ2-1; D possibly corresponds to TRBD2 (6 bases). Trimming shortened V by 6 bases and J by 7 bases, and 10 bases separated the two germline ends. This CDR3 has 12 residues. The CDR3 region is CASRREENEQFF. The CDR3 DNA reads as TGTGCCAGCAGGAGGGAGGAGAATGAGCAGTTCTTC.

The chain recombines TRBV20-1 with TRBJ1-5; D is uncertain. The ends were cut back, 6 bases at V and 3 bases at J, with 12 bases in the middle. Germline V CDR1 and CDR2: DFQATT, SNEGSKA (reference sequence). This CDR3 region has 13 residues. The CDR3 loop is CSATAVVNQPQHF. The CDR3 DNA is TGCAGTGCCACCGCGGTAGTCAATCAGCCCCAGCATTTT.

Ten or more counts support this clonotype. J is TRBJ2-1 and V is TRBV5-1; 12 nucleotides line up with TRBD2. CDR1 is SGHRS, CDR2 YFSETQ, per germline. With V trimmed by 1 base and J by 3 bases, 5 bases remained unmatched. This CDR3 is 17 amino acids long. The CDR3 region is CASSLSSGREIYNEQFF. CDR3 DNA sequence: TGCGCCAGCAGCTTGTCTAGCGGGAGGGAGATCTACAATGAGCAGTTCTTC.

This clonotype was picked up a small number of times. CDR3 region: CASSQDPGGTDTQYF. CDR3 nucleotide sequence: TGTGCCAGCAGCCAAGATCCAGGGGGCACAGATACGCAGTATTTT. V and J are TRBV3-1 and TRBJ2-3; D possibly corresponds to TRBD1 (6 bases). Germline V lookup: CDR1 LGHDT, CDR2 YNNKEL (reference sequence). V was trimmed by 0 bases and J by 1 base, leaving 8 bases between them. This CDR3 spans 15 amino acids.

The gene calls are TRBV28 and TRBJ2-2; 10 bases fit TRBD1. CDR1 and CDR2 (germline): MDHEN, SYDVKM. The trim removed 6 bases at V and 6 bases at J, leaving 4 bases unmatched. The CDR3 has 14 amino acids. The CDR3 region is CASRTGTGAGELFF. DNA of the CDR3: TGTGCCAGCAGGACCGGGACAGGGGCCGGGGAGCTGTTTTTT.

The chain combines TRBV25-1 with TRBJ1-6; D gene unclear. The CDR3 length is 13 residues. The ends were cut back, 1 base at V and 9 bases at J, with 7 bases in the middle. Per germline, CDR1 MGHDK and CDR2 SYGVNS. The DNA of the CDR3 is TGTGCCAGCAGTGAATCTTCGGGTTCACCCCTCCACTTT. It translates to CASSESSGSPLHF.

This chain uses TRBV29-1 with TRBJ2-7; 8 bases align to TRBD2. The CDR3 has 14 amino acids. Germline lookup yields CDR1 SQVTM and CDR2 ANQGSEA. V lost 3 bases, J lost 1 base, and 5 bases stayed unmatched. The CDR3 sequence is CSVDSAGGSYEQYF. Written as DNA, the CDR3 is TGCAGCGTTGATAGCGCGGGGGGATCCTACGAGCAGTACTTC.

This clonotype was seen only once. CDR3 sequence: CATGFRFGYEQYF. The CDR3 DNA reads as TGTGCCACCGGATTCCGTTTTGGGTACGAGCAGTACTTC. The chain is built from TRBV15 and TRBJ2-7, with no clear D. The CDR3 loop spans 13 amino acids. Germline-derived CDR1 and CDR2 are LNHNV and YYDKDF (reference sequence). V lost 8 bases to trimming and J lost 4 bases, with 15 bases between them.

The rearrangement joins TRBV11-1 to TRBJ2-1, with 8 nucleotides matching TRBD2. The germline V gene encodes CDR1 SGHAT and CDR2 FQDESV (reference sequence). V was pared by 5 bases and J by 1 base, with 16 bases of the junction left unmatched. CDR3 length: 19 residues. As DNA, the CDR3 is TGTGCCAGCAGCCAGCCTCGGGAGGGGACTAGTACATCCTACAATGAGCAGTTCTTC. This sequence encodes CASSQPREGTSTSYNEQFF.

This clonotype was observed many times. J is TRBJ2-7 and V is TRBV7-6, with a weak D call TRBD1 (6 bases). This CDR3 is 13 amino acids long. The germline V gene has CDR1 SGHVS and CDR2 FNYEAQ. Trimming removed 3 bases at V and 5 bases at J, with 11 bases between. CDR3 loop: CASSLPGVNEQYF. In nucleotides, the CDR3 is TGTGCCAGCAGCTTGCCAGGGGTCAACGAGCAGTACTTC.

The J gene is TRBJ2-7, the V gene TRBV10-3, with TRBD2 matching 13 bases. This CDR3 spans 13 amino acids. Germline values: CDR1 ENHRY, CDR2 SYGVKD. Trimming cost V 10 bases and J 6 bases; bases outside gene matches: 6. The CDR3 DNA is TGTGCCACGACACTAGCGGGAGGGTCCGAGCAGTACTTC. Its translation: CATTLAGGSEQYF.